The 32 T cell receptor beta chains in this list originate from one sample, sequenced in a study of OX40 agonist ivuxolimab in advanced cancers. TCRdb's table, derived via immunoSEQ multiplex PCR, lists solely in-frame clones and lacks some. The table includes some 63,000 clones, about four fifths detected once. The sample in question was CD4+ or CD8+ T cells sorted from blood, obtained in a trial of the OX40 agonist ivuxolimab. Every receptor here comes from an adult with an advanced solid tumor such as melanoma, head and neck, liver or kidney cancer.

The chain is built from TRBV4-2 and TRBJ2-1; the match to TRBD2 covers 12 bases. The CDR3 runs 15 residues. Germline V gene lookup returns CDR1 LGHNA and CDR2 YNFKEQ. Losses at the gene ends were 4 bases for V and 5 bases for J; bases not matched to a gene: 3. The chain's CDR3 is CASSRLAGGNNEQFF. The CDR3 bases are TGTGCCAGCAGCCGTCTAGCGGGAGGGAACAATGAGCAGTTCTTC.

The chain recombines TRBV27 with TRBJ2-5; D is ambiguous. CDR3 length equals 15 residues. Trimming cost V 0 bases and J 2 bases, with 10 bases left between them. From germline, CDR1 is MNHEY and CDR2 SMNVEV (reference sequence). CDR3 sequence reads: CASSLSRQKQETQYF. CDR3 nucleotides: TGTGCCAGCAGTTTATCACGGCAGAAACAAGAGACCCAGTACTTC.

Here the CDR3 reads CAWSAGTSGGAGDTQYF. The CDR3 DNA sequence: TGTGCCTGGAGCGCCGGGACTAGCGGGGGGGCAGGCGATACGCAGTATTTT. J is TRBJ2-3 and V is TRBV30, with 16 nucleotides matching TRBD2. Germline trimming cut 3 bases from V and 6 bases from J; bases unmatched to any gene: 9. Germline assignment: CDR1 GTSNPN and CDR2 SVGIG (reference sequence). The CDR3 consists of 17 residues.

This rearrangement joins TRBV18 to TRBJ1-2; no definite D call. Trimming stripped 2 bases from V and 8 bases from J, with 15 bases between. The CDR3 sequence is 14 residues long. CDR1 KGHSH and CDR2 LQKENI come from the germline V gene. CDR3 in DNA: TGTGCCAGCTCACCATCCGGGCAGGTGGCCGGCTACACCTTC. The encoded protein is CASSPSGQVAGYTF. Variable domain in full (rest from reference TRBV18 and TRBJ1-2): NAGVMQNPRHLVRRRGQEARLRCSPMKGHSHVYWYRQLPEEGLKFMVYLQKENIIDESGMPKERFSAEFPKEGPSILRIQQVVRGDSAAYFCASSPSGQVAGYTFGSGTRLTVV.

The CDR3 sequence is CASSLVLGQGFLAGTDTQYF. The CDR3 bases are TGCGCCAGCAGCTTGGTGTTAGGACAGGGGTTTTTGGCCGGAACAGATACGCAGTATTTT. The rearrangement joins TRBV5-1 to TRBJ2-3; 9 bases are shared with TRBD1. The length of the CDR3 is 20 residues. J gave up 3 bases and V 0 bases, and 17 bases lay outside the gene matches. Germline V gene sequence: CDR1 SGHRS, CDR2 YFSETQ.

This clone was detected only once. V gene TRBV7-2 combines with J gene TRBJ2-3; D is unresolved. The CDR3 loop spans 11 amino acids. Germline CDR1 reads SGHTA; CDR2 reads FQGNSA. The V end lost 5 bases, the J end lost 9 bases, and 9 bases lay between the germline ends. CDR3 amino acids: CASSPGTTQYF. The DNA of the CDR3 is TGTGCCAGCAGCCCCGGAACCACGCAGTATTTT. Drawing the rest from reference TRBV7-2 and TRBJ2-3, the complete variable domain is GAGVSQSPSNKVTEKGKDVELRCDPISGHTALYWYRQSLGQGLEFLIYFQGNSAPDKSGLPSDRFSAERTGGSVSTLTIQRTQQEDSAVYLCASSPGTTQYFGPGTRLTVL.

This clone was recorded once. J is TRBJ2-7 and V is TRBV5-4, with D tentatively TRBD2 (5 bases). Germline V gene data show CDR1 as SGHNT and CDR2 as YYREEE (reference sequence). The V and J ends lost 1 base and 5 bases respectively, with 10 bases between them. The CDR3 is 13 residues long. CDR3 residues: CASSLRGIDEQYF. CDR3 DNA sequence: TGTGCCAGCAGCTTGCGAGGGATTGACGAGCAGTACTTC.

This rearrangement joins TRBV7-7 to TRBJ1-5; a possible D gene is TRBD1 (5 bases). The V end was cut by 1 base, the J end by 1 base, with 14 bases between. Germline V gene lookup returns CDR1 SSHAT and CDR2 FNYEAQ (reference sequence). The CDR3 spans 17 residues. CDR3 in DNA: TGTGCCAGCAGCTTAGTCGAGGGACTGGAGAGCAATCAGCCCCAGCATTTT. Translated: CASSLVEGLESNQPQHF.

V is TRBV27 and J is TRBJ1-2; 7 bases are shared with TRBD1. This CDR3 has 16 residues. CDR1 and CDR2 (germline): MNHEY, SMNVEV (reference sequence). Trimming at V came to 2 bases and at J to 6 bases, leaving 12 bases not matched to a gene. The CDR3 bases are TGTGCCAGCAGTTTAATAGGGGAACAGGGGAGGCATGGCTACACCTTC. Translating gives CASSLIGEQGRHGYTF.

This clone was counted only a few times. V usage is TRBV30 and J usage is TRBJ1-2; D might be TRBD1 (6 bases). This CDR3 has 14 residues. Per the germline V gene, CDR1 is GTSNPN and CDR2 is SVGIG (reference sequence). V was shortened by 0 bases and J by 2 bases, with 10 bases between the two germline ends. The CDR3 loop is CAWSVDRRNYGYTF. In nucleotides, the CDR3 is TGTGCCTGGAGTGTAGACAGGAGAAACTATGGCTACACCTTC.

V gene TRBV11-2 combines with J gene TRBJ2-3; TRBD2 matches 8 bases. V trimming: 5 bases; J trimming: 2 bases; junction bases outside the gene matches: 3. There are 14 residues in the CDR3. Germline V gene sequence: CDR1 SGHAT, CDR2 FQNNGV. CDR3 region: CASSPGGDTDTQYF. The CDR3 bases are TGTGCCAGCAGCCCCGGGGGGGACACAGATACGCAGTATTTT.

The chain is built from TRBV7-9 and TRBJ2-1; TRBD2 matches 9 bases. The CDR3 has 16 amino acids. The V segment lost 4 bases and the J segment 7 bases; nucleotides outside the gene matches: 11. Germline V gives CDR1 SEHNR, CDR2 FQNEAQ (reference sequence). Written as DNA, the CDR3 is TGTGCCAGCAGCTGGGGTGGCGGGAGGGCCATAAATGAGCAGTTCTTC. It is translated as CASSWGGGRAINEQFF.

The chain couples TRBV11-2 to TRBJ2-3, with D possibly being TRBD1 (5 bases). This CDR3 comprises 15 residues. From germline, CDR1 is SGHAT and CDR2 FQNNGV. V gave up 0 bases and J gave up 2 bases, with 9 bases separating them. The CDR3 DNA is TGTGCCAGCAGCTTAGATTCGGACACCACAGATACGCAGTATTTT. This translates into CASSLDSDTTDTQYF.

V and J are TRBV6-5 and TRBJ2-7, with TRBD2 identical over 13 bases. The CDR3 consists of 15 residues. The germline V gene encodes CDR1 MNHEY and CDR2 SVGAGI. The ends lost 6 bases at V and 4 bases at J; junction bases unmatched: 6. Here the CDR3 reads CASSPGLAGVYEQYF. The CDR3 DNA sequence: TGTGCCAGCAGCCCAGGACTAGCGGGAGTGTACGAGCAGTACTTC.

CDR3 DNA sequence: TGTGCCAGCAGCGCCGACAGGGGGCTTGAGACCCAGTACTTC. It encodes CASSADRGLETQYF. The V and J genes are TRBV9 and TRBJ2-5; 10 bases agree with TRBD1. Trimming took 3 bases from V and 5 from J; bases not matched to a gene: 4. The CDR3 totals 14 residues. The germline V gene encodes CDR1 SGDLS and CDR2 YYNGEE.

The rearrangement links TRBV9 to TRBJ2-3; possibly TRBD2 for D (7 bases). V was trimmed by 2 bases and J by 5 bases, leaving 15 bases between them. CDR3 length: 15 residues. Germline CDR1 is SGDLS and CDR2 is YYNGEE. Written as DNA, the CDR3 is TGTGCCAGCAGCGTGTCCGGGGGGCAAGGAGATACGCAGTATTTT. Translation: CASSVSGGQGDTQYF.

V usage is TRBV5-8 and J usage is TRBJ2-4; D remains ambiguous. Germline V gene data show CDR1 as SGHTS and CDR2 as YDEGEE. The CDR3 is 17 residues long. Deletions cut 0 bases from V and 2 bases from J, with 15 bases between. CDR3 DNA: TGTGCCAGCAGCTTGGTCTTCGAGGTTTTTTCCAAAAACATTCAGTACTTC. This translates into CASSLVFEVFSKNIQYF.

This sequence joins TRBV10-1 and TRBJ2-1, with 12 bases aligning to TRBD2. Unmatched junction bases numbered 10, after V lost 4 bases and J lost 9 bases. CDR1 and CDR2 from the germline V gene are WNHNN and SYGVQD (reference sequence). The CDR3 sequence is 16 residues long. CDR3 nucleotides: TGCGCCAGCAGTGCTCCTTCTAGCGGGGGGGCCACTGAGCAGTTCTTC. This gives the protein CASSAPSSGGATEQFF.

CDR3 coding DNA: TGTGCCTGGAGTGTACTGGGACAGGGAATGACTGAAGCTTTCTTT. Protein sequence: CAWSVLGQGMTEAFF. J is TRBJ1-1 and V is TRBV30; 9 positions match TRBD1. CDR3 length: 15 amino acids. Germline V gives CDR1 GTSNPN, CDR2 SVGIG (reference sequence). Trimming cost V 0 bases and J 5 bases; bases outside gene matches: 7.

The chain employs TRBV30 and TRBJ2-1; 8 bases align to TRBD2. Germline trimming cut 2 bases from V and 10 bases from J; bases unmatched to any gene: 10. The CDR3 is 14 residues long. CDR1 is GTSNPN and CDR2 is SVGIG in the germline V gene (reference sequence). CDR3 DNA: TGTGCCTGGAGTTCCGGGGGGGCCGATTCCGAGCAGTTCTTC. Amino acid sequence: CAWSSGGADSEQFF.

The rearrangement joins TRBV5-1 to TRBJ2-2; D may be TRBD1 or TRBD2 (6 bases each). Germline V gives CDR1 SGHRS, CDR2 YFSETQ. The CDR3 contains 15 residues. Trimming stripped 2 bases from V and 4 bases from J, with 12 bases between. This chain's CDR3 is CASSFGGLSTGELFF. The DNA for the CDR3 is TGCGCCAGCAGCTTTGGGGGGCTGAGCACCGGGGAGCTGTTTTTT.

This rearrangement joins TRBV9 to TRBJ2-2, with D tentatively TRBD1 (6 bases). CDR3 length: 16 amino acids. The germline CDR1 and CDR2 sequences are SGDLS and YYNGEE. The ends were cut back, 0 bases at V and 2 bases at J, with 11 bases in the middle. The CDR3 DNA follows: TGTGCCAGCAGCGTAGCCTGGACAGCAAACACCGGGGAGCTGTTTTTT. This gives the protein CASSVAWTANTGELFF. The full variable domain, rest sourced from reference TRBV9 and TRBJ2-2, is DSGVTQTPKHLITATGQRVTLRCSPRSGDLSVYWYQQSLDQGLQFLIQYYNGEERAKGNILERFSAQQFPDLHSELNLSSLELGDSALYFCASSVAWTANTGELFFGEGSRLTVL.

V usage is TRBV13 and J usage is TRBJ2-4, with D hard to call. Trimming removed 0 bases at V and 0 bases at J, with 3 bases between. This CDR3 is 14 amino acids long. Germline assignment: CDR1 PRHDT and CDR2 FYEKMQ (reference sequence). The CDR3 region has the DNA TGTGCCAGCAGCTTAGGACTAGCCAAAAACATTCAGTACTTC. This encodes CASSLGLAKNIQYF. Based on the CDR3 plus reference TRBV13 and TRBJ2-4, the full variable domain is AAGVIQSPRHLIKEKRETATLKCYPIPRHDTVYWYQQGPGQDPQFLISFYEKMQSDKGSIPDRFSAQQFSDYHSELNMSSLELGDSALYFCASSLGLAKNIQYFGAGTRLSVL.

The chain carries TRBV27 and TRBJ2-1; TRBD2 agrees at 11 bases. Germline V CDR1 and CDR2: MNHEY, SMNVEV (reference sequence). The CDR3 is 16 amino acids. The V segment lost 5 bases and the J segment 6 bases; nucleotides outside the gene matches: 9. The CDR3 DNA is TGTGCCAGCAGTACCGCGGGACTAGCGGAGATCAATGAGCAGTTCTTC. This codes for CASSTAGLAEINEQFF.

This rearrangement joins TRBV11-3 to TRBJ1-1; TRBD1 matches at 8 bases. CDR1 is SGHNT, CDR2 YENEEA, per germline. V dropped 1 base and J dropped 4; count of bases not matched to a gene: 11. This CDR3 comprises 17 residues. The CDR3 is CASSLGLGQGAATEAFF. In DNA, the CDR3 is TGTGCCAGCAGCTTAGGATTAGGACAGGGAGCCGCCACTGAAGCTTTCTTT. Using reference TRBV11-3 and TRBJ1-1 for the parts outside the CDR3, the full variable domain is EAGVVQSPRYKIIEKKQPVAFWCNPISGHNTLYWYLQNLGQGPELLIRYENEEAVDDSQLPKDRFSAERLKGVDSTLKIQPAELGDSAVYLCASSLGLGQGAATEAFFGQGTRLTVV.

The V and J genes are TRBV5-1 and TRBJ2-3, with D unclear. Germline CDR1 and CDR2: SGHRS and YFSETQ. V shed 1 base and J shed 4 bases, with 22 bases lying between them. The CDR3 has 18 residues. DNA of the CDR3: TGCGCCAGCAGCTTGAAGTTAACCCGAACCGCGTGGGCAGATACGCAGTATTTT. It codes for CASSLKLTRTAWADTQYF.

J is TRBJ2-3 and V is TRBV5-1, with D hard to call. This CDR3 is built from 12 residues. Trimming removed 2 bases from V and 4 bases from J, with 5 bases in between. The germline CDR1 and CDR2 sequences are SGHRS and YFSETQ. CDR3 in DNA: TGCGCCAGCAGCTTCAGTGCAGATACGCAGTATTTT. Protein product: CASSFSADTQYF.

This clone was counted once. The chain joins TRBV6-1 to TRBJ2-1; D might be TRBD1 (6 bases). This CDR3 spans 14 amino acids. Germline CDR1 reads MNHNS; CDR2 reads SASEGT. V lost 1 base and J 7 bases, leaving 11 bases between the germline ends. Here the CDR3 reads CASSEVGRGNEQFF. CDR3 coding DNA: TGTGCCAGCAGTGAAGTAGGCAGGGGAAATGAGCAGTTCTTC.

This chain links TRBV19 with TRBJ1-1; D unresolved. V was trimmed by 3 bases and J by 8 bases, leaving 19 bases between them. The CDR3 extends over 15 amino acids. Germline V gene sequence: CDR1 LNHDA, CDR2 SQIVND (reference sequence). The CDR3 is CASSIGSSRAREAFF. The CDR3, as DNA: TGTGCCAGTAGTATCGGGAGTTCCCGTGCCCGGGAAGCTTTCTTT.

This clone was detected ten times or more. The chain joins TRBV30 to TRBJ1-1, with unresolved D. The CDR3 is made up of 11 amino acids. The ends were cut back, 0 bases at V and 3 bases at J, with 2 bases in the middle. The germline V gene has CDR1 GTSNPN and CDR2 SVGIG (reference sequence). CDR3 amino acids: CAWSVDTEAFF. CDR3 bases: TGTGCCTGGAGTGTGGACACTGAAGCTTTCTTT.

V is TRBV7-6 and J is TRBJ1-3; perhaps TRBD1 as D (6 bases). Trimming took 5 bases from V and 4 from J, leaving 15 bases between them. The germline gives CDR1 SGHVS, CDR2 FNYEAQ. CDR3 length: 15 residues. CDR3 loop: CASSPGQRRGNTIYF. CDR3 nucleotide sequence: TGTGCCAGCAGCCCCGGACAGAGAAGGGGAAACACCATATATTTT.

This chain uses TRBV5-4 with TRBJ2-3; D gene unclear. Trimming removed 2 bases from V and 0 bases from J, with 7 bases in between. This CDR3 is built from 14 residues. Germline CDR1 reads SGHNT; CDR2 reads YYREEE (reference sequence). CDR3 amino acids: CASSFPISTDTQYF. CDR3 sequence (DNA): TGTGCCAGCAGCTTTCCCATTAGCACAGATACGCAGTATTTT. Based on the CDR3 plus reference TRBV5-4 and TRBJ2-3, the full variable domain is ETGVTQSPTHLIKTRGQQVTLRCSSQSGHNTVSWYQQALGQGPQFIFQYYREEENGRGNFPPRFSGLQFPNYSSELNVNALELDDSALYLCASSFPISTDTQYFGPGTRLTVL.